This section outlines one T cell receptor (beta chain) sequence together with its context. Its specificity is unknown. TRB rearrangements spanning V, D and J were amplified using mixed TRB-A/B primers. TCRdb ran MiXCR on the multiplex PCR reads and lists one entry per CDR3 protein. The sample lists about 680 distinct CDR3 sequences, over 20% occurring once. The sample is drawn from a study of T cell repertoires in aging, cancer and after chemotherapy. For the study at large: Repeat sampling of healthy donors over several months to years showed clear clonal overlap.

Study outcomes and limitations: Across the chemotherapy interval, each cancer cohort showed higher median generation probability, suggesting thymic rebound. Untreated cancer patients had significantly lower blood TCR diversity than age-matched healthy donors.

The template was genomic DNA from peripheral blood, not RNA. CDR1 is SGHDN, CDR2 FVKESK, per germline. After removal of 4 bases from V and 2 bases from J, the junction contained 4 bases not matched to a gene. The CDR3 is 14 residues long. V gene TRBV14 combines with J gene TRBJ2-7; 8 bases are a match to TRBD1. The material sequenced was blood. The sequence derives from a human donor in good health. As DNA, the CDR3 is TGTGCCAGCAGCCTGACAGGGGCGGCCTACGAGCAGTACTTC. Translation gives CASSLTGAAYEQYF.